The 5 T cell receptor beta chains below were found in one sample sequenced in a study of blood T cells in healthy people across ages. PCR was performed a second time for about 6 to 12 cycles using a sample-barcoded 5' primer and a J-beta primer mix. MiXCR, applied by TCRdb to the 5' RACE reads, yields one record per CDR3 protein. The sample holds 800,000 or so distinct CDR3 sequences, 62% seen once. The material sequenced was blood. These receptors all come from a young man in good health.

This clonotype was counted a few times. The rearrangement uses TRBV20-1 and TRBJ2-4; no reliable D call. V was clipped by 0 bases and J by 0 bases, with 6 bases between them. The germline CDR1 and CDR2 sequences are DFQATT and SNEGSKA (reference sequence). The CDR3 spans 14 residues. CDR3 bases: TGCAGTGCTAGAGATGTGATAGCCAAAAACATTCAGTACTTC. This sequence encodes CSARDVIAKNIQYF.

The rearrangement joins TRBV6-5 to TRBJ2-1; D might be TRBD1 (6 bases). CDR1 MNHEY and CDR2 SVGAGI come from the germline V gene. The CDR3 sequence is 15 residues long. The V end lost 3 bases, the J end lost 4 bases, and 13 bases lay between the germline ends. CDR3 residues: CASSYWTEGYNEQFF. As DNA, the CDR3 is TGTGCCAGCAGTTATTGGACAGAAGGGTACAATGAGCAGTTCTTC.

The chain carries TRBV30 and TRBJ2-5; 7 positions match TRBD1. There are 17 residues in the CDR3. The J segment lost 0 bases and the V segment lost 0 bases, leaving 10 bases of the junction unmatched. Germline assignment: CDR1 GTSNPN and CDR2 SVGIG (reference sequence). In DNA, the CDR3 is TGTGCCTGGAGTGTACTCAGGGACAGAGATTACCAAGAGACCCAGTACTTC. Amino acid sequence: CAWSVLRDRDYQETQYF.

The V gene is TRBV3-1, the J gene TRBJ2-7, with a possible D match to TRBD1 (5 bases). The J call is uncertain, as TRBJ2-5 better fits the DNA end. The CDR3 is 15 residues long. In germline, CDR1 is LGHDT, CDR2 YNNKEL (reference sequence). CDR3: CASSLGAPQRETQYF. CDR3 DNA: TGTGCCAGCAGCCTTGGGGCACCCCAAAGGGAGACCCAGTACTTC.

Written as DNA, the CDR3 is TGCAGTGCTAGAGCTGACGGTCTCTCCTACGAGCAGTACTTC. It specifies CSARADGLSYEQYF. This sequence joins TRBV20-1 and TRBJ2-7; D remains unclear. The V and J ends lost 1 base and 0 bases respectively, with 10 bases between them. CDR3 length equals 14 residues. The V gene's germline CDR1 is DFQATT and CDR2 SNEGSKA (reference sequence).